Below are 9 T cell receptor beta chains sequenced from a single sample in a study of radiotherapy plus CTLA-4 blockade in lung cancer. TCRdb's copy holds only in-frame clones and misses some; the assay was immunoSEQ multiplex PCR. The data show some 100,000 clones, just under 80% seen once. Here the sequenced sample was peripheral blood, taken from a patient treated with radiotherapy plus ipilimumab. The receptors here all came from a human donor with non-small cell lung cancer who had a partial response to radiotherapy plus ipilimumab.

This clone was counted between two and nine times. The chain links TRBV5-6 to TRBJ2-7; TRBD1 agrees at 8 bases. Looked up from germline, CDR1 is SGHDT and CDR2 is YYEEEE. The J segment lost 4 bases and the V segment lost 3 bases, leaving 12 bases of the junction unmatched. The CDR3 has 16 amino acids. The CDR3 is CASSSGQGRQKYEQYF. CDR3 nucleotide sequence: TGTGCCAGCAGCTCAGGACAGGGAAGACAAAAGTACGAGCAGTACTTC.

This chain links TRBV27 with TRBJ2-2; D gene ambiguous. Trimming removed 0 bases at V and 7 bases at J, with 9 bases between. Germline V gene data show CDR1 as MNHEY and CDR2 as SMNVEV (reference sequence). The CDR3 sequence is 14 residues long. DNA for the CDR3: TGTGCCAGCAGTTTATCGTCACAGCTCGGGGAGCTGTTTTTT. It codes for CASSLSSQLGELFF.

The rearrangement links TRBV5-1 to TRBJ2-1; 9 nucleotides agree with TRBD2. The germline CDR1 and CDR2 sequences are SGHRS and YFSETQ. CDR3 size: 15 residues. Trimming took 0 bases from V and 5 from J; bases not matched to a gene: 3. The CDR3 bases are TGCGCCAGCAGCTTGGCTTCTAGCGGGAACAATGAGCAGTTCTTC. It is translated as CASSLASSGNNEQFF.

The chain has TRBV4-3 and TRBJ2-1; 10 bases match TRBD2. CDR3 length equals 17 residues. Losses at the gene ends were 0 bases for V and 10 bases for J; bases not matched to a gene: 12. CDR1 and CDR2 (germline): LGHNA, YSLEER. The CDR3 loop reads CASSQDPTLAGVGEQFF. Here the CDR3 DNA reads TGCGCCAGCAGCCAAGATCCTACGCTAGCGGGAGTGGGGGAGCAGTTCTTC.

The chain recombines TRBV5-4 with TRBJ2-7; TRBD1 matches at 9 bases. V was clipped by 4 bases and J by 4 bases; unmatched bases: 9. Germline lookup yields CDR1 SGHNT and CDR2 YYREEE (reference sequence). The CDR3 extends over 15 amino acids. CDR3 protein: CASSLPGQGRYEQYF. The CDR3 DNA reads TGTGCCAGCAGCCTACCGGGACAGGGTAGGTACGAGCAGTACTTC. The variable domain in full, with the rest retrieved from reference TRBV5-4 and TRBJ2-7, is ETGVTQSPTHLIKTRGQQVTLRCSSQSGHNTVSWYQQALGQGPQFIFQYYREEENGRGNFPPRFSGLQFPNYSSELNVNALELDDSALYLCASSLPGQGRYEQYFGPGTRLTVT.

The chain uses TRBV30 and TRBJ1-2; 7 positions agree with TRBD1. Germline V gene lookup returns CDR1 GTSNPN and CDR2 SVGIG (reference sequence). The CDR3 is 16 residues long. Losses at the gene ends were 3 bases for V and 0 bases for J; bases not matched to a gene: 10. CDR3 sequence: CAWRPTSGTANYGYTF. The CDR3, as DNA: TGTGCCTGGAGACCGACTTCAGGGACAGCTAACTATGGCTACACCTTC. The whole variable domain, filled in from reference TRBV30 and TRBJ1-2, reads SQTIHQWPATLVQPVGSPLSLECTVEGTSNPNLYWYRQAAGRGLQLLFYSVGIGQISSEVPQNLSASRPQDRQFILSSKKLLLSDSGFYLCAWRPTSGTANYGYTFGSGTRLTVV.

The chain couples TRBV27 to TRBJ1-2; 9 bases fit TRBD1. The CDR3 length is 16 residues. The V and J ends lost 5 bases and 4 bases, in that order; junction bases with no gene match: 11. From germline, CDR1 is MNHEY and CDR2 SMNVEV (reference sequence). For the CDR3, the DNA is TGTGCCAGCAGTCCGCAGGGGACAGGGTTGATCTATGGCTACACCTTC. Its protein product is CASSPQGTGLIYGYTF.

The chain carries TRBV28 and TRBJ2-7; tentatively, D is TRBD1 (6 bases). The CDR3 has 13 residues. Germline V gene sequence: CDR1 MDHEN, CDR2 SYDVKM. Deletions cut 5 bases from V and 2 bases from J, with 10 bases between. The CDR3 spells CASSPGAAYEQYV. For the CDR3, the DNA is TGTGCCAGCAGTCCAGGGGCGGCCTACGAGCAGTACGTC.

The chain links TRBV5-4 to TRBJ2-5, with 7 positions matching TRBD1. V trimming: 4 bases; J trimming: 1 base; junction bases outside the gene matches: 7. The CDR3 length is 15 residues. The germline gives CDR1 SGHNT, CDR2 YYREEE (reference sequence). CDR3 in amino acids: CASSPTGALQETQYF. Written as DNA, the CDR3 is TGTGCCAGCAGCCCTACAGGGGCGCTCCAAGAGACCCAGTACTTC.